What follows are 29 T cell receptor beta chains derived from one specimen sequenced in a study of blood T cell repertoires in COVID-19. Sequenced by immunoSEQ multiplex PCR; TCRdb stores in-frame clones only, minus some. The profile shows 180,000 or so clones, over 75% of them singletons. Sequencing input: peripheral blood. The receptors were gathered from a woman of 80 years or more with acute or convalescent COVID-19.

The V call is TRBV19, the J call TRBJ1-5; 7 positions agree with TRBD1. V was clipped by 3 bases and J by 0 bases; unmatched bases: 5. In germline, CDR1 is LNHDA, CDR2 SQIVND (reference sequence). CDR3 length: 16 amino acids. For the CDR3, the DNA is TGTGCCAGTAGTATGGGACAGTTGTATAGCAATCAGCCCCAGCATTTT. Residues: CASSMGQLYSNQPQHF.

This clone showed up just once. The gene calls are TRBV6-5 and TRBJ2-1; D is perhaps TRBD2 (7 bases). V was trimmed by 7 bases and J by 6 bases, leaving 13 bases between them. CDR1 and CDR2 (germline): MNHEY, SVGAGI. This CDR3 contains 13 residues. The CDR3: CASTGGGGNEQFF. The CDR3 DNA is TGTGCCAGCACGGGGGGAGGGGGCAATGAGCAGTTCTTC.

The chain links TRBV21-1 to TRBJ1-2; TRBD1 reflects the table's D call only, with no check against the DNA. TRBV21-1 is given as a pseudogene. The CDR3 loop spans 14 amino acids. The CDR3 spells CASSKWTANYGYTF. The CDR3 region has the DNA TGTGCCAGCAGCAAATGGACAGCTAACTATGGCTACACCTTC.

The chain has TRBV3-1 (or the pseudogene TRBV3-2) and TRBJ2-1; unclear D gene. This CDR3 has 18 amino acids. CDR1 is LGHDT, CDR2 YNNKEL, per germline (reference sequence). Trimming took off 0 bases at V and 3 bases at J, with 18 bases between the two ends. The DNA for the CDR3 is TGTGCCAGCAGCCAAGAGAAGGCGTACTACTACTACTACAATGAGCAGTTCTTC. Translating gives CASSQEKAYYYYYNEQFF.

This clone was detected only once. V usage is TRBV9 and J usage is TRBJ2-1; D perhaps matches TRBD2 (5 bases). This CDR3 comprises 16 residues. V dropped 2 bases and J dropped 2 bases, with 14 bases sitting between them. Germline assignment: CDR1 SGDLS and CDR2 YYNGEE. CDR3 nucleotide sequence: TGTGCCAGCAGCGTGGGAGCGGTGCGGACCTACAATGAGCAGTTCTTC. Translated, it gives CASSVGAVRTYNEQFF.

The chain uses TRBV12-5 and TRBJ2-1; TRBD2 is a possible D gene (5 bases). The germline V gene encodes CDR1 LGHNT and CDR2 FRNRAP. Trimming took off 5 bases at V and 15 bases at J, with 23 bases between the two ends. The CDR3 loop spans 14 amino acids. The CDR3 DNA sequence: TGTGCTAGTGGTCCAACGAGAGCGGAAGGGCCCACGTTCTTC. Its translation: CASGPTRAEGPTFF.

In DNA, the CDR3 is TGTGCCAGCAGTGAAGTGGGCCTCTACAATGAGCAGTTCTTC. This sequence encodes CASSEVGLYNEQFF. The chain joins TRBV6-1 to TRBJ2-1; D call uncertain. With 1 base removed from V and 3 bases from J, the gap between germline ends came to 7 bases. CDR1 MNHNS and CDR2 SASEGT come from the germline V gene. This CDR3 comprises 14 residues.

This rearrangement joins TRBV4-1 to TRBJ2-2, with 10 bases that match TRBD1. The CDR3 is 17 amino acids. The germline gives CDR1 MGHRA, CDR2 YSYEKL. J was trimmed by 7 bases and V by 3 bases; bases with no gene match: 11. The chain's CDR3 is CASSHPGTGAGSGELFF. CDR3 nucleotides: TGCGCCAGCAGCCACCCCGGGACAGGGGCCGGGAGCGGGGAGCTGTTTTTT.

V and J are TRBV7-9 and TRBJ1-1; no definite D call. Trimming left V 2 bases short and J 11 bases short, with 12 bases between. The germline V gene has CDR1 SEHNR and CDR2 FQNEAQ (reference sequence). This CDR3 has 12 amino acids. CDR3 nucleotide sequence: TGTGCCAGCAGCTTACCATTCGCGGAGGCTTTCTTT. It specifies CASSLPFAEAFF.

The V and J genes are TRBV5-4 and TRBJ1-3; 7 bases are shared with TRBD1. Losses at the gene ends were 4 bases for V and 3 bases for J; bases not matched to a gene: 7. Germline values: CDR1 SGHNT, CDR2 YYREEE (reference sequence). The CDR3 has 15 amino acids. CDR3 protein: CASSLQGNGGNTIYF. As DNA, the CDR3 is TGTGCCAGCAGCCTACAGGGGAATGGTGGAAACACCATATATTTT.

CDR3: CASSYRGQGTEAFF. CDR3 nucleotide sequence: TGTGCCAGCAGTTACAGGGGGCAGGGGACTGAAGCTTTCTTT. The genes are TRBV3-1 (or the pseudogene TRBV3-2) and TRBJ1-1, with 9 bases lining up with TRBD1. Germline trimming cut 6 bases from V and 5 bases from J; bases unmatched to any gene: 7. The CDR3 consists of 14 residues. The germline V gene encodes CDR1 LGHDT and CDR2 YNNKEL (reference sequence).

The chain recombines TRBV4-3 with TRBJ1-4; D gene ambiguous. Per the germline V gene, CDR1 is LGHNA and CDR2 is YSLEER. V dropped 4 bases and J dropped 4 bases, with 13 bases sitting between them. The CDR3 is made up of 15 amino acids. DNA for the CDR3: TGCGCCAGCAGCCGATCGCGGGCCATTAATGAAAAACTGTTTTTT. Translation: CASSRSRAINEKLFF.

The chain employs TRBV19 and TRBJ2-7; D unclear. Germline assignment: CDR1 LNHDA and CDR2 SQIVND (reference sequence). Trimming removed 5 bases at V and 2 bases at J, with 16 bases between. The CDR3 loop spans 15 amino acids. As DNA, the CDR3 is TGTGCCAGTAGTCTATCGCCGGGTCTTGCCTACGAGCAGTACTTC. Its protein product is CASSLSPGLAYEQYF.

The chain combines TRBV19 with TRBJ1-5; 8 bases align to TRBD1. This CDR3 is 15 amino acids long. The V and J ends lost 3 bases and 4 bases, in that order; junction bases with no gene match: 5. Germline V gene data show CDR1 as LNHDA and CDR2 as SQIVND (reference sequence). CDR3 in DNA: TGTGCCAGTAGTATCGGGACAGGTAGAAATCAGCCCCAGCATTTT. Its translation: CASSIGTGRNQPQHF. Complete variable domain (other parts from reference TRBV19 and TRBJ1-5): DGGITQSPKYLFRKEGQNVTLSCEQNLNHDAMYWYRQDPGQGLRLIYYSQIVNDFQKGDIAEGYSVSREKKESFPLTVTSAQKNPTAFYLCASSIGTGRNQPQHFGDGTRLSIL.

The chain joins TRBV6-5 to TRBJ2-7; the D gene is possibly TRBD1 (5 bases). This CDR3 is 13 amino acids long. Trimming stripped 5 bases from V and 0 bases from J, with 8 bases between. The germline CDR1 and CDR2 sequences are MNHEY and SVGAGI. The CDR3 coding sequence is TGTGCCAGCAGTCGACAGAGCTCCTACGAGCAGTACTTC. Its translation is CASSRQSSYEQYF.

The chain links TRBV7-2 to TRBJ2-5; TRBD2 agrees at 9 bases. V lost 5 bases, J lost 5 bases, and 9 bases stayed unmatched. This CDR3 region has 15 residues. Germline V gives CDR1 SGHTA, CDR2 FQGNSA. CDR3 DNA: TGTGCCAGCAGCCAGCCGGGACTAGCTGTTGAGACCCAGTACTTC. This gives the protein CASSQPGLAVETQYF.

This chain connects TRBV27 to TRBJ1-2; 7 positions match TRBD1. V shed 6 bases and J 5 bases; nucleotides not matched to a gene: 9. The germline V gene encodes CDR1 MNHEY and CDR2 SMNVEV (reference sequence). This CDR3 is 14 amino acids long. The CDR3 nucleotides read TGTGCCAGCAGGCGGGACAGCCTACAGTATGGCTACACCTTC. This sequence encodes CASRRDSLQYGYTF.

The V gene is TRBV21-1, the J gene TRBJ2-3; the table's D call, TRBD1, has no DNA check behind it. TRBV21-1 is tagged as a pseudogene. The CDR3 loop spans 17 amino acids. The CDR3 protein is CASSKGQRDRKTDTQYF. The CDR3 nucleotides are TGTGCCAGCAGCAAAGGCCAGCGGGACAGGAAAACAGATACGCAGTATTTT.

The chain employs TRBV4-2 and TRBJ2-3; maybe TRBD2 (6 bases). Trimming pared 1 base from V and 1 base from J, leaving 24 bases between. The length of the CDR3 is 20 residues. Germline-derived CDR1 and CDR2 are LGHNA and YNFKEQ. CDR3 sequence (DNA): TGTGCCAGCAGCCAAGTTGAAAGGGACTTCACCACTTTCCGCACAGATACGCAGTATTTT. This gives the protein CASSQVERDFTTFRTDTQYF.

This clone was seen just once. The CDR3 reads CASSLGLAGGVTQYF. CDR3 DNA: TGTGCCAGCAGCTTAGGGCTAGCGGGAGGTGTTACGCAGTATTTT. V gene TRBV7-9 combines with J gene TRBJ2-3, with TRBD2 matching over 11 bases. In germline, CDR1 is SEHNR, CDR2 FQNEAQ (reference sequence). The CDR3 runs to 15 residues. The V gene end was trimmed by 1 base and the J gene end by 8 bases; junction bases not matched to a gene: 5.

CDR3 in DNA: TGTGCCTGGATTGACAGGCAGAACACTGAAGCTTTCTTT. It specifies CAWIDRQNTEAFF. V and J are TRBV30 and TRBJ1-1; D perhaps matches TRBD1 (6 bases). In germline, CDR1 is GTSNPN, CDR2 SVGIG (reference sequence). The germline V and J ends were trimmed by 4 bases and 1 base, with 10 bases remaining between them. CDR3 length: 13 residues.

This clone was detected a few times. The rearrangement links TRBV11-2 to TRBJ2-7; no firm D call. CDR3 length: 11 residues. Trimming stripped 3 bases from V and 4 bases from J, with 4 bases between. Germline lookup yields CDR1 SGHAT and CDR2 FQNNGV. The chain's CDR3 is CASSFAYEQYF. The CDR3 DNA reads as TGTGCCAGCAGCTTTGCGTACGAGCAGTACTTC.

The rearrangement uses TRBV19 and TRBJ2-6; no clear D gene. CDR1 LNHDA and CDR2 SQIVND come from the germline V gene (reference sequence). This CDR3 has 15 amino acids. The V end was cut by 3 bases, the J end by 2 bases, with 8 bases between. The CDR3 loop reads CASSIGGAGANVLTF. CDR3 in DNA: TGTGCCAGTAGTATCGGTGGAGCTGGGGCCAACGTCCTGACTTTC.

V gene TRBV19 combines with J gene TRBJ1-5, with 9 nucleotides matching TRBD1. V shed 5 bases and J 2 bases; nucleotides not matched to a gene: 4. The CDR3 sequence is 15 residues long. The germline V gene encodes CDR1 LNHDA and CDR2 SQIVND (reference sequence). The CDR3 DNA follows: TGTGCCAGTAGTCCGGGGACAGGGCGCAATCAGCCCCAGCATTTT. This translates into CASSPGTGRNQPQHF.

There are a few counts of this clone. This chain connects TRBV5-1 to TRBJ2-3; the match to TRBD1 covers 8 bases. This CDR3 is built from 16 residues. J was trimmed by 1 base and V by 0 bases; bases with no gene match: 4. Germline values: CDR1 SGHRS, CDR2 YFSETQ. Here the CDR3 DNA reads TGCGCCAGCAGCTTGGCAGGGGGCAGTGGCACAGATACGCAGTATTTT. Translating gives CASSLAGGSGTDTQYF.

V usage is TRBV7-2 and J usage is TRBJ1-1; 9 nucleotides align to TRBD1. Germline V gene sequence: CDR1 SGHTA, CDR2 FQGNSA. V lost 2 bases and J lost 1; bases outside the gene matches: 8. The CDR3 is 17 amino acids. CDR3 coding DNA: TGTGCCAGCAGCTTAAGGGGACAGGGAATAAGGAACACTGAAGCTTTCTTT. Translated, it gives CASSLRGQGIRNTEAFF.

The DNA of the CDR3 is TGCAGTGCTAGTCGGGGGGGCCTGCCCGAGCAGTACTTC. Translated, it gives CSASRGGLPEQYF. The V call is TRBV20-1, the J call TRBJ2-7; 8 bases line up with TRBD2. Germline CDR1 is DFQATT and CDR2 is SNEGSKA (reference sequence). V was clipped by 3 bases and J by 6 bases; unmatched bases: 7. The CDR3 totals 13 residues.

This chain links TRBV11-2 with TRBJ2-1; the D is unclear. The CDR3 sequence is 13 residues long. V shed 5 bases and J shed 6 bases, with 11 bases lying between them. CDR1 is SGHAT and CDR2 is FQNNGV in the germline V gene. CDR3 nucleotides: TGTGCCAGCAGCCTTATCTCGGGCAATGAGCAGTTCTTC. Translation: CASSLISGNEQFF.

The chain uses TRBV5-1 and TRBJ2-4, with D possibly TRBD1 on 5 matching bases. The CDR3 is 14 amino acids. V was trimmed by 0 bases and J by 7 bases, leaving 11 bases between them. Germline V gene lookup returns CDR1 SGHRS and CDR2 YFSETQ. CDR3 coding DNA: TGCGCCAGCAGCTTGGCCAGCAGGGCTAACATTCAGTACTTC. Translation: CASSLASRANIQYF. The full variable domain, completed using reference TRBV5-1 and TRBJ2-4, is KAGVTQTPRYLIKTRGQQVTLSCSPISGHRSVSWYQQTPGQGLQFLFEYFSETQRNKGNFPGRFSGRQFSNSRSEMNVSTLELGDSALYLCASSLASRANIQYFGAGTRLSVL.